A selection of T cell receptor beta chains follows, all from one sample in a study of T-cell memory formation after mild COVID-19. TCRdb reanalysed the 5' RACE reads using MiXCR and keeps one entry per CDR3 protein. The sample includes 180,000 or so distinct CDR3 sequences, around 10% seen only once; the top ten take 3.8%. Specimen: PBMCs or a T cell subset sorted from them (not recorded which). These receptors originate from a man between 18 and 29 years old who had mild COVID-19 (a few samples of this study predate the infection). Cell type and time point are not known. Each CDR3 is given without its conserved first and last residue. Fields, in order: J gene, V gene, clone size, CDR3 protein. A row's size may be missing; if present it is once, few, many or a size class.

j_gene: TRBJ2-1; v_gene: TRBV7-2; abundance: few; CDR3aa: ASSLWGRGDEQF
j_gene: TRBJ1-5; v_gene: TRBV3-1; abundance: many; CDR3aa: ASSQGGQPQH
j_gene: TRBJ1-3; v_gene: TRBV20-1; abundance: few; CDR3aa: SARLRTLGNTIY
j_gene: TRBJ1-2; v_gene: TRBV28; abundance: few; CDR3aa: ASRPVWGQAYGYT
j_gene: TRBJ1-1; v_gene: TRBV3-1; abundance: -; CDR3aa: ASSQGETGLNTEAF
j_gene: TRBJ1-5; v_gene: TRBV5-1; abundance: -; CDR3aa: ASSLEWGLQPQH
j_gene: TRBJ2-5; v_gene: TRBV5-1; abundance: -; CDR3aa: ASSVDYQATQY
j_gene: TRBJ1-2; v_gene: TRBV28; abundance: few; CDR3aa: ASTQGGADYGYT
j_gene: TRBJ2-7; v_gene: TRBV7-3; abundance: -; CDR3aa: ASSSGTSGTHH
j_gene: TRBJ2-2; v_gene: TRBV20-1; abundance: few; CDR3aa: SARVGGPGELF
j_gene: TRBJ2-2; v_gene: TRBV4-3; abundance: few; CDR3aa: ASSQERPTGELF
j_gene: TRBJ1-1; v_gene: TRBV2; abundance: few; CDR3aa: ASSVLGNTEAF
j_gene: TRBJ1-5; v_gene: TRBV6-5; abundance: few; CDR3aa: ASRRDTDSNQPQH
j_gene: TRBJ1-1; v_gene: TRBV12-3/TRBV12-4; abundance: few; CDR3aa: ASSLARTVVAF
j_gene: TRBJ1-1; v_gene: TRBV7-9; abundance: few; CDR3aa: ASSLTGVGQAF
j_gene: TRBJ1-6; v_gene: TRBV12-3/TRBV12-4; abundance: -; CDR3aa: ASSLRGDSPLH
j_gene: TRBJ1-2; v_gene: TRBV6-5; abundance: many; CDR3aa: ASSRDRANYGYT
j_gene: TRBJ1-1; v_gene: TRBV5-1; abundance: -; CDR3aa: ASSFPRQGGTEAF
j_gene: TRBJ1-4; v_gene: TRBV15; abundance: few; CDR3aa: ATSRDVGAANEKLF
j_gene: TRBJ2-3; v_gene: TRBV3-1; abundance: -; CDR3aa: ASSQRYTQY
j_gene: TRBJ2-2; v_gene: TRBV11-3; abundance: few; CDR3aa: ASSLFSGELF
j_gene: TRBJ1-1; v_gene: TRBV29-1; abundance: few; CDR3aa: SETGDNYSEAF
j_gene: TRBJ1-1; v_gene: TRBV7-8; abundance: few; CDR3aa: ASSLFLGRNTEAF
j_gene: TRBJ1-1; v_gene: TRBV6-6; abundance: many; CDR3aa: ASMVDEFPEAF
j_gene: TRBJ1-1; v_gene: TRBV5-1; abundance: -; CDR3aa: ASSFTGGSTEAF
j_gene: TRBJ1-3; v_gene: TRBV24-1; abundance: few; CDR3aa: ATSGSGNTIY
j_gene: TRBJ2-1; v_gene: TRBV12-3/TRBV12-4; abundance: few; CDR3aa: ASSLRDRENEQF
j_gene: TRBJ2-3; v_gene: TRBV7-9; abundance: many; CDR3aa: ASSLRLAGGPADTQY
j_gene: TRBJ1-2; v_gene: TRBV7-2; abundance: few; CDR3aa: ASSLGRQDYGYT
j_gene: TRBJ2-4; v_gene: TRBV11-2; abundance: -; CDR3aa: ASSPTRRSPAKNIQY
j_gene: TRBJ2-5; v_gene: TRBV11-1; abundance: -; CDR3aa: ASSPGDYRGKTQY
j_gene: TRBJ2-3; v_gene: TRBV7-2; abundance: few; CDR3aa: ASSWGTDTQY
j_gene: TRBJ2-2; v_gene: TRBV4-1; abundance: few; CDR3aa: ASSQDGRDPGELF
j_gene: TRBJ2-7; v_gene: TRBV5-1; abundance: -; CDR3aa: ASSLAGQGQGAQY
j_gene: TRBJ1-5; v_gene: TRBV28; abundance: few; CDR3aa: ASSFRGQGARHQPQH
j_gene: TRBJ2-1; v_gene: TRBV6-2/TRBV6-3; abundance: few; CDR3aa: ASSYRLAGSEQF
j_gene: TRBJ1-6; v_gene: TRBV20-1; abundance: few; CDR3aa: SARVRAMPGRSPLH
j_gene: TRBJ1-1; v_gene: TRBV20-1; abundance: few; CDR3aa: SAPGQLNTEAF
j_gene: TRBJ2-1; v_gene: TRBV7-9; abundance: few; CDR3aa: ASSRPFPSGGYNEQF
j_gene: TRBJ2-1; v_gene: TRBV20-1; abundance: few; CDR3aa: SASPRQDYNEQF